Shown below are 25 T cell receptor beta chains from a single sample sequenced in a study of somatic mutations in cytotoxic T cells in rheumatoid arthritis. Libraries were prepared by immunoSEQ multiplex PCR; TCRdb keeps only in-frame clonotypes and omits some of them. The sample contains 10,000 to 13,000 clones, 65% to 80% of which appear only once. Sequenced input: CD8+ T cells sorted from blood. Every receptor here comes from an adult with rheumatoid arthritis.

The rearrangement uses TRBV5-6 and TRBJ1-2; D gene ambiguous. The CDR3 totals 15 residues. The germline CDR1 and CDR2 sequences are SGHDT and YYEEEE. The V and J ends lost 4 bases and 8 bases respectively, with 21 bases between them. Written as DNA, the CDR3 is TGTGCCAGCAGCCTAGACCCTGGTTTTAGGGAAGGCTACACCTTC. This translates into CASSLDPGFREGYTF.

CDR3 bases: TGTGCCAGCAGTTTATCGACGGGAAACGCCTACGAGCAGTACTTC. Translating gives CASSLSTGNAYEQYF. The rearrangement links TRBV27 to TRBJ2-7, with D possibly matching TRBD2 (5 bases). Germline V gene lookup returns CDR1 MNHEY and CDR2 SMNVEV (reference sequence). Trimming stripped 0 bases from V and 2 bases from J, with 11 bases between. CDR3 length: 15 residues.

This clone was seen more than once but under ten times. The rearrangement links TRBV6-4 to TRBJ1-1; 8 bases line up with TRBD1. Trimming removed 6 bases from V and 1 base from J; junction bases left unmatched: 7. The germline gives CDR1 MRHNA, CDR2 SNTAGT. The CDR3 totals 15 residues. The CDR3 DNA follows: TGTGCCAGCAGACCAGGGACAGGACAGAACACTGAAGCTTTCTTT. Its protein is CASRPGTGQNTEAFF.

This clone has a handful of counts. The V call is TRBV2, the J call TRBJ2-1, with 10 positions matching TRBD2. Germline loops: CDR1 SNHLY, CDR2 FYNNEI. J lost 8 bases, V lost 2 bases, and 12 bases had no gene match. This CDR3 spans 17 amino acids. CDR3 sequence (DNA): TGTGCCAGCAGTGAAATGGGGAGCGGGGGGGCCTCCGATGAGCAGTTCTTC. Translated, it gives CASSEMGSGGASDEQFF.

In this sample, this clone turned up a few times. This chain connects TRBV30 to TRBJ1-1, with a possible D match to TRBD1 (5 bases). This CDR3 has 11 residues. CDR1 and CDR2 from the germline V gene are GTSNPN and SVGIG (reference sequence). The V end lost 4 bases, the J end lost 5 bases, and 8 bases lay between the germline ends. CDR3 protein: CAWTGLTEAFF. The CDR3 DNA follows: TGTGCCTGGACGGGACTTACTGAAGCTTTCTTT.

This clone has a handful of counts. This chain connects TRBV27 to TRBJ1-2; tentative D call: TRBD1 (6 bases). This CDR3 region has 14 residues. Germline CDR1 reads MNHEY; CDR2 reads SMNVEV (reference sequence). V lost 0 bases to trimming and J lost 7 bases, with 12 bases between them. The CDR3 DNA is TGTGCCAGCAGTTTATCTTGGGGGGCGGGTGGCTACACCTTC. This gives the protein CASSLSWGAGGYTF.

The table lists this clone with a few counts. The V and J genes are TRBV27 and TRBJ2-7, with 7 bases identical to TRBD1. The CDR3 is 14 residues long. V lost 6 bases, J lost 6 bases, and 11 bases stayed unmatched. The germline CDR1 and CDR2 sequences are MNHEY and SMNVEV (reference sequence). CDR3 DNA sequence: TGTGCCAGCAGCCCCGGGACAGCGTTTTTCGAGCAGTACTTC. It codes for CASSPGTAFFEQYF.

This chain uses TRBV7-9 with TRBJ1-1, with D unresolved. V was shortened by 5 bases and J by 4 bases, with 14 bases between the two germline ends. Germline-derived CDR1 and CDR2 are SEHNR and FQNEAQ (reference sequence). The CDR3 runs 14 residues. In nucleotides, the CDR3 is TGTGCCAGCAGCCACACCGCCCCGACCACTGAAGCTTTCTTT. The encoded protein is CASSHTAPTTEAFF. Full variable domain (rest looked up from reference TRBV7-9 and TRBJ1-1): DTGVSQNPRHKITKRGQNVTFRCDPISEHNRLYWYRQTLGQGPEFLTYFQNEAQLEKSRLLSDRFSAERPKGSFSTLEIQRTEQGDSAMYLCASSHTAPTTEAFFGQGTRLTVV.

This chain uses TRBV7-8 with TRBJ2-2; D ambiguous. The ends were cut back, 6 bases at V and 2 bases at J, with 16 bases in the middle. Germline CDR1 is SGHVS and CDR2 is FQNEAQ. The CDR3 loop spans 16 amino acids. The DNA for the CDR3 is TGTGCCAGCAGTTCGACGCGGTTGGATAACACCGGGGAGCTGTTTTTT. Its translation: CASSSTRLDNTGELFF.

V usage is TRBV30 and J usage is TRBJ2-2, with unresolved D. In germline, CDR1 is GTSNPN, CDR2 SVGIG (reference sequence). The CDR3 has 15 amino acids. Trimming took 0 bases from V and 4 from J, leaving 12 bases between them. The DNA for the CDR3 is TGTGCCTGGAGTGTATCAATTAGGTTCACCGGGGAGCTGTTTTTT. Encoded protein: CAWSVSIRFTGELFF.

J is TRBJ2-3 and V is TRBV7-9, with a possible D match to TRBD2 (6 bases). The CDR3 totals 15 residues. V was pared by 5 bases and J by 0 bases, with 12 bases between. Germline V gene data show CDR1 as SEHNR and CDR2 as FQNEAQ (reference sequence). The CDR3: CASSPSGTSTDTQYF. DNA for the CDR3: TGTGCCAGCAGCCCCTCGGGGACTAGCACAGATACGCAGTATTTT.

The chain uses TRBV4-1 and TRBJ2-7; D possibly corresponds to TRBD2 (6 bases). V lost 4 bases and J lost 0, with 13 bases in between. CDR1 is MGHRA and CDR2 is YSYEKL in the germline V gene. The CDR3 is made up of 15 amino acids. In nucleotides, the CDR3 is TGCGCCAGCAGCCTTCTAACGGGGGTCTCCTACGAGCAGTACTTC. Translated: CASSLLTGVSYEQYF.

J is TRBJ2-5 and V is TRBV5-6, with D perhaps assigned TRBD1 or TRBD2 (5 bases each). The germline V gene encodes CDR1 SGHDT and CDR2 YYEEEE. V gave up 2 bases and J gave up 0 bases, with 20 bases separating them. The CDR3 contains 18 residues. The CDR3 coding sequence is TGTGCCAGCAGCTTTGACGGGACGGGGAATCTGTACCAAGAGACCCAGTACTTC. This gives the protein CASSFDGTGNLYQETQYF.

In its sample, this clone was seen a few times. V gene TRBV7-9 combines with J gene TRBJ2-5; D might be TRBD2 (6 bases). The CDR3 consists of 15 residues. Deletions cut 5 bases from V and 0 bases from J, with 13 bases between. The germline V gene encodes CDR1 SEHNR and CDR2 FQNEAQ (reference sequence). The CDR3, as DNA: TGTGCCAGCAGCCTATCGCGGGGAGACCAAGAGACCCAGTACTTC. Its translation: CASSLSRGDQETQYF. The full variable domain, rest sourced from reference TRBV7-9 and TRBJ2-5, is DTGVSQNPRHKITKRGQNVTFRCDPISEHNRLYWYRQTLGQGPEFLTYFQNEAQLEKSRLLSDRFSAERPKGSFSTLEIQRTEQGDSAMYLCASSLSRGDQETQYFGPGTRLLVL.

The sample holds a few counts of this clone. This chain's CDR3 is CASSLDRLGYEQYF. CDR3 DNA sequence: TGTGCCAGCAGTTTAGACAGGTTGGGCTACGAGCAGTACTTC. This chain joins TRBV27 and TRBJ2-7; D possibly corresponds to TRBD1 (6 bases). V lost 2 bases and J lost 3, with 11 bases in between. The CDR3 is 14 residues long. Germline lookup yields CDR1 MNHEY and CDR2 SMNVEV (reference sequence).

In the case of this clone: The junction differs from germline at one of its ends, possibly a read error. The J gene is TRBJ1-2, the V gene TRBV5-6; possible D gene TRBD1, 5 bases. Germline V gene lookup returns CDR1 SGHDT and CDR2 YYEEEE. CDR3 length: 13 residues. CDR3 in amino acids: CASRLVQVDGYTF. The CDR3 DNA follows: TGTGCCAGCAGATTGGTACAGGTTGATGGCTACACCTTC.

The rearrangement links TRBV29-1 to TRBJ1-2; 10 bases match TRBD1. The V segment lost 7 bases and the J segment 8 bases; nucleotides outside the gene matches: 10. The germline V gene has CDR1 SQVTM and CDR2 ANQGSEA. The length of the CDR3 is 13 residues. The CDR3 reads CSGETGGSEGYTF. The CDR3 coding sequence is TGCAGCGGAGAGACAGGGGGCTCGGAAGGCTACACCTTC. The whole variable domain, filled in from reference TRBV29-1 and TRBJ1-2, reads SAVISQKPSRDICQRGTSLTIQCQVDSQVTMMFWYRQQPGQSLTLIATANQGSEATYESGFVIDKFPISRPNLTFSTLTVSNMSPEDSSIYLCSGETGGSEGYTFGSGTRLTVV.

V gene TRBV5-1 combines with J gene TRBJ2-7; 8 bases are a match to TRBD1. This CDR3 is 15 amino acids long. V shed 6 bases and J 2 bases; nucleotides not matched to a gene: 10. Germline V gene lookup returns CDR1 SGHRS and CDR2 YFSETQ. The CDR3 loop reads CASTPTSTGAYEQYF. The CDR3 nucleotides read TGCGCCAGCACCCCAACTTCGACAGGGGCCTACGAGCAGTACTTC.

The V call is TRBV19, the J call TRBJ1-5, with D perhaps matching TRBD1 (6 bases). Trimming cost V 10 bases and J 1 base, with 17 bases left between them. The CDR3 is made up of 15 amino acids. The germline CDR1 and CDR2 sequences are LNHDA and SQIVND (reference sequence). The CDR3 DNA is TGTGCCACCAAGTACGGGGGCGGAAGCAATCAGCCCCAGCATTTT. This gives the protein CATKYGGGSNQPQHF.

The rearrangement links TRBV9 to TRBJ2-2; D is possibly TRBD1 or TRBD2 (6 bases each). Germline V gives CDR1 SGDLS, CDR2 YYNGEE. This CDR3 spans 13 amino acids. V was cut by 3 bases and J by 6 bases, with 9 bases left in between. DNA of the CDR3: TGTGCCAGCAGCGAGGGGGAGGCCGGGGAGCTGTTTTTT. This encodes CASSEGEAGELFF.

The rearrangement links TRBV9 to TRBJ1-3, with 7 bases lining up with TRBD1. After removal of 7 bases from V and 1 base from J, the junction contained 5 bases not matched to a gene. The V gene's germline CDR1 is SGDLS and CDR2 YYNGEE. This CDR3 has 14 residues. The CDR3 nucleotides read TGTGCCAGCCAGGGGGAGAGTTCTGGAAACACCATATATTTT. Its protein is CASQGESSGNTIYF.

The CDR3 loop is CASSQDREAPYSPLHF. The CDR3 DNA is TGCGCCAGCAGCCAAGATCGCGAGGCACCCTATTCACCCCTCCACTTT. The chain has TRBV4-3 and TRBJ1-6; D gene unclear. This CDR3 contains 16 residues. Germline loops: CDR1 LGHNA, CDR2 YSLEER. V gave up 0 bases and J gave up 8 bases, with 14 bases separating them.

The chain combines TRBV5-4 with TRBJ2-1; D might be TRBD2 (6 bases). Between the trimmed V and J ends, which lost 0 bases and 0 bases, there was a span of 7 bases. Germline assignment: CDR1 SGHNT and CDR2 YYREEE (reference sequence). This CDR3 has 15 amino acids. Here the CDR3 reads CASSLGGGSYNEQFF. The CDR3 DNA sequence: TGTGCCAGCAGCTTGGGGGGAGGCTCCTACAATGAGCAGTTCTTC. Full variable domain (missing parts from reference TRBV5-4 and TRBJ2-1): ETGVTQSPTHLIKTRGQQVTLRCSSQSGHNTVSWYQQALGQGPQFIFQYYREEENGRGNFPPRFSGLQFPNYSSELNVNALELDDSALYLCASSLGGGSYNEQFFGPGTRLTVL.

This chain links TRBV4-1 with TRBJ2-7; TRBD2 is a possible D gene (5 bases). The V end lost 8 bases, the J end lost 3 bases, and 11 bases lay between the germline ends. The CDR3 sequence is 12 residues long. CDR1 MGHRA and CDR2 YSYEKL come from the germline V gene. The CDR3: CASRRAVYEQYF. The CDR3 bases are TGCGCCAGCCGGCGGGCAGTCTACGAGCAGTACTTC.

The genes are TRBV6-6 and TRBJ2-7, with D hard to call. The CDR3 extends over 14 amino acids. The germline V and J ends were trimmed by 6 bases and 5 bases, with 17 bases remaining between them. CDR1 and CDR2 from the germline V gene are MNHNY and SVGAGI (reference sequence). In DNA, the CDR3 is TGTGCCAGCAGGCCGCCCTGGACCTACGACGAGCAGTACTTC. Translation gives CASRPPWTYDEQYF.